Listed below are T cell receptor beta chains from one sample, sequenced in a study of blood T cell repertoires in COVID-19. The method was immunoSEQ multiplex PCR; TCRdb's version includes in-frame clones alone and lacks a portion of them. The sample consists of roughly 150,000 clones, around 83% of them appearing once. The sample consisted of peripheral blood. The receptors shown here come from a man between 65 and 85 years old who had recovered from COVID-19. CDR3s include the opening cysteine and the closing phenylalanine or tryptophan. Clone size, where shown, is once, few, many, or a class for clones that have expanded.

16 TRBV12-2 . CASRLAGSGSYNEQFF
14 TRBV4-3 few CASSQATGRYEQYF
14 TRBV5-1 . CASSSDREDGELFF
14 TRBV7-2 . CASSRLTTSGEQYF
15 TRBV19 . CASSIGPGSNQPQHF
13 TRBV19 . CASAQGPGNTIYF
16 TRBV5-6 . CASSLITGGMNTEAFF
13 TRBV18 . CASSPIASGELFF
16 TRBV9 . CASSPGDSGITYEQYF
14 TRBV10-3 medium-sized CAISIGRASGEQYF
15 TRBV5-8 . CASSLLGGSGQPQHF
15 TRBV7-8 . CASSLVGGAGREAFF
14 TRBV7-9 . CASSLGAGWTEQFF
15 TRBV27 . CASSLRVGGNYGYTF
14 TRBV15 . CATNREAGRNEQFF
12 TRBV28 . CASWTGQETQYF
16 TRBV5-4 once CASSSKTGGMADTQYF
15 TRBV19 . CASSMARAGGNIQYF